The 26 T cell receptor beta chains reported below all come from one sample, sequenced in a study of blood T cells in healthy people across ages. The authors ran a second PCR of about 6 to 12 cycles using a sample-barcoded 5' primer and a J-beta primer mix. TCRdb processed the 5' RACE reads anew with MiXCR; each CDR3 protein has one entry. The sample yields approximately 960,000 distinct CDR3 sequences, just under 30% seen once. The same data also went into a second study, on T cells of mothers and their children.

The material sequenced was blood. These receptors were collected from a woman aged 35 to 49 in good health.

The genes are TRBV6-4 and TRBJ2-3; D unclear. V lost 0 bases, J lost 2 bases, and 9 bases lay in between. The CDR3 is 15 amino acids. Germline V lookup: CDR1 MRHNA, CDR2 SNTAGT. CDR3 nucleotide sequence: TGTGCCAGCAGTGACTCTGCAGCGACCACAGATACGCAGTATTTT. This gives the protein CASSDSAATTDTQYF.

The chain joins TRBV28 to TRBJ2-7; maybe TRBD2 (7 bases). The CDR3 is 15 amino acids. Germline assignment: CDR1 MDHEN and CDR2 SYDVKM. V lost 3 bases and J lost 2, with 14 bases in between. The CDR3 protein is CASSLVRGRAYEQYF. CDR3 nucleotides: TGTGCCAGCAGTTTGGTGAGGGGGAGGGCCTACGAGCAGTACTTC. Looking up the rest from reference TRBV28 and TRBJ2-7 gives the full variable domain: DVKVTQSSRYLVKRTGEKVFLECVQDMDHENMFWYRQDPGLGLRLIYFSYDVKMKEKGDIPEGYSVSREKKERFSLILESASTNQTSMYLCASSLVRGRAYEQYFGPGTRLTVT.

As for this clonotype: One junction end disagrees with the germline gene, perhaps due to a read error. The CDR3: CASSLRDRPLMRADMQYF. CDR3 bases: TGTGCCAGCAGTTTAAGGGACCGACCACTAATGAGAGCAGATATGCAGTATTTT. The J gene is TRBJ2-3, the V gene TRBV12-3 or TRBV12-4, with D perhaps given as TRBD1 or TRBD2 (5 bases each). The CDR3 length is 18 residues.

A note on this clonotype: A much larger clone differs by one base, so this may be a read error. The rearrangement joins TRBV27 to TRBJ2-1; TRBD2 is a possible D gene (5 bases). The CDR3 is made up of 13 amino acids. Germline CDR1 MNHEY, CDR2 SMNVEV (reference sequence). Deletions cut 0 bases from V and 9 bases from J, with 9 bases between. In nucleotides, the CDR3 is TGTGCCAGCAGTTTATCGCTGGGGAGTGAGCAGTTCTTC. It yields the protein CASSLSLGSEQFF.

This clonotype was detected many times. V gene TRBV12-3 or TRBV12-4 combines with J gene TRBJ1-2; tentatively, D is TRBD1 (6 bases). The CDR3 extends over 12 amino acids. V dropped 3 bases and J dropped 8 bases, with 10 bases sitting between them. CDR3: CASSFGGRGYTF. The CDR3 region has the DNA TGTGCCAGCAGTTTTGGGGGCCGGGGCTACACCTTC.

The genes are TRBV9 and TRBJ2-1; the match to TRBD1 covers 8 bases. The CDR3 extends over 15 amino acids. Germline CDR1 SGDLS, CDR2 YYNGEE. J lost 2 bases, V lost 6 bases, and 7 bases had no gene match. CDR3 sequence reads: CASTPGQVTYNEQFF. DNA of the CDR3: TGTGCCAGCACTCCGGGACAGGTTACCTACAATGAGCAGTTCTTC.

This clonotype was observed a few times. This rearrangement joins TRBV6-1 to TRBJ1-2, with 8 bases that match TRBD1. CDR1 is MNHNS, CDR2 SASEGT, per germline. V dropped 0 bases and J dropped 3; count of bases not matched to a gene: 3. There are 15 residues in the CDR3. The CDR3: CASSEAGQGYYGYTF. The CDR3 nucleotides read TGTGCCAGCAGTGAAGCTGGACAGGGTTACTATGGCTACACCTTC.

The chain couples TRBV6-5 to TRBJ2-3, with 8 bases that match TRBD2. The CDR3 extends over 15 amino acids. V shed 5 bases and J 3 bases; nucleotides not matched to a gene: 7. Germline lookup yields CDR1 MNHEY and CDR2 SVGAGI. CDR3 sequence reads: CASSASGSRTDTQYF. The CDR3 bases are TGTGCCAGCAGTGCAAGCGGGAGTCGAACAGATACGCAGTATTTT.

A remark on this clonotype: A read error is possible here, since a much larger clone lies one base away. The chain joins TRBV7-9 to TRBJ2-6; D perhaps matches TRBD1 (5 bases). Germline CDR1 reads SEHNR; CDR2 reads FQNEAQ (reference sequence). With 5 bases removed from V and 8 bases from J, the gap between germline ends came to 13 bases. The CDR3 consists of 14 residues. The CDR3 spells CASSQTEGTNVLTF. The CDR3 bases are TGTGCCAGCAGCCAGACAGAAGGGACCAACGTCCTGACTTTC.

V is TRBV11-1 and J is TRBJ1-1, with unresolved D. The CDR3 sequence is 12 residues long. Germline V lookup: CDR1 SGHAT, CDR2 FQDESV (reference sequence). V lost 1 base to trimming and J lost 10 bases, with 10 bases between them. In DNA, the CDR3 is TGTGCCAGCAGCTTAGATTCAGTGGCAGCTTTCTTT. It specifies CASSLDSVAAFF.

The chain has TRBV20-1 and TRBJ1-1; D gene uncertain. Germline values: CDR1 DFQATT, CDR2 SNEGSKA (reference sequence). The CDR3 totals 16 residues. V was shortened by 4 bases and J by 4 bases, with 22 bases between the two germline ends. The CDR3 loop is CSATFGRVGILTEAFF. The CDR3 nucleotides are TGCAGTGCTACTTTTGGAAGGGTGGGAATACTCACTGAAGCTTTCTTT.

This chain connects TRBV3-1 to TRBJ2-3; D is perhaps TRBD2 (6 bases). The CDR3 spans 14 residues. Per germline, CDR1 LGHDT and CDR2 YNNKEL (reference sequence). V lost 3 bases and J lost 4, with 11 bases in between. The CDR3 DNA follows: TGTGCCAGCAGCCAGGGACTTGGATCAGATACGCAGTATTTT. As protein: CASSQGLGSDTQYF.

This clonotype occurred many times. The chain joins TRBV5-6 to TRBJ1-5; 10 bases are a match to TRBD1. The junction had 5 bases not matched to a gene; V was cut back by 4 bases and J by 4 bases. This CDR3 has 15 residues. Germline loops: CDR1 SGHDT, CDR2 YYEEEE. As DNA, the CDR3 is TGTGCCAGCAGCACCTGGGACAGGGGTAATCAGCCCCAGCATTTT. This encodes CASSTWDRGNQPQHF.

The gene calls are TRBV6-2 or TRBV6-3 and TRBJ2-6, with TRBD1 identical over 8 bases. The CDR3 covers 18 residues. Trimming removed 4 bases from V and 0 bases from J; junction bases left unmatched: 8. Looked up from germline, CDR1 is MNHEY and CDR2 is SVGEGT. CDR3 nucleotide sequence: TGTGCCAGCAGTTTTGTACAGGGGGTTGTCTCTGGGGCCAACGTCCTGACTTTC. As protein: CASSFVQGVVSGANVLTF.

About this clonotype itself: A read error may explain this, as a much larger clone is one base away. The CDR3 is CASSWAGGTIDTQYF. The CDR3 bases are TGTGCCAGCAGCTGGGCGGGGGGTACCATAGATACGCAGTATTTT. The V call is TRBV7-2, the J call TRBJ2-3; 8 nucleotides agree with TRBD2. Germline CDR1 SGHTA, CDR2 FQGNSA. This CDR3 has 15 residues. With V trimmed by 4 bases and J by 5 bases, 8 bases remained unmatched.

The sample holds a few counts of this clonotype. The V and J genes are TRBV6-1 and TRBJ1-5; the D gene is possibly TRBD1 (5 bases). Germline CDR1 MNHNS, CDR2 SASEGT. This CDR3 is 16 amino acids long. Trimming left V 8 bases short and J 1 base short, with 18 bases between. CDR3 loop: CASCWFGGVSNQPQHF. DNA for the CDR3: TGTGCCAGCTGCTGGTTTGGGGGAGTAAGCAATCAGCCCCAGCATTTT.

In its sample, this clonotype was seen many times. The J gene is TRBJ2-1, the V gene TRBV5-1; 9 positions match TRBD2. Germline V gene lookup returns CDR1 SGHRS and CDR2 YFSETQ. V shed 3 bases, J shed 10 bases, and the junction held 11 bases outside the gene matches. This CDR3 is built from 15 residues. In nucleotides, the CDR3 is TGCGCCAGCAGCTCATCTAGCGGGGACTCGGGCGAGCAGTTCTTC. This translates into CASSSSSGDSGEQFF.

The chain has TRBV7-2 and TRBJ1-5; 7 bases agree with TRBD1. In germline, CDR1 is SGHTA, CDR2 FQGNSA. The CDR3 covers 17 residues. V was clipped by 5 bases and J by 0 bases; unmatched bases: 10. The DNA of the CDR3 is TGTGCCAGCAGCGCCCATTCAGGGGGTTATAGCAATCAGCCCCAGCATTTT. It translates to CASSAHSGGYSNQPQHF. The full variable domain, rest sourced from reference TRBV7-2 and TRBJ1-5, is GAGVSQSPSNKVTEKGKDVELRCDPISGHTALYWYRQSLGQGLEFLIYFQGNSAPDKSGLPSDRFSAERTGGSVSTLTIQRTQQEDSAVYLCASSAHSGGYSNQPQHFGDGTRLSIL.

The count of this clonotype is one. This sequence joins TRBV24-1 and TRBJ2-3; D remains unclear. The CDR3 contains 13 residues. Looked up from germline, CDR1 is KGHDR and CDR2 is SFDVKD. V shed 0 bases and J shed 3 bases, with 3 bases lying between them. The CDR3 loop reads CATSDLETDTQYF. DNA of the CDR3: TGTGCCACCAGTGATTTGGAGACAGATACGCAGTATTTT.

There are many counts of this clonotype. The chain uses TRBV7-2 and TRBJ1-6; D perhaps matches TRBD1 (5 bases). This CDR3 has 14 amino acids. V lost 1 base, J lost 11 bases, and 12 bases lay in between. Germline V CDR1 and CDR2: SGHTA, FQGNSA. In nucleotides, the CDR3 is TGTGCCAGCAGCTTAGGGCAGGGTGTGCCACCCCTCCACTTT. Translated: CASSLGQGVPPLHF.

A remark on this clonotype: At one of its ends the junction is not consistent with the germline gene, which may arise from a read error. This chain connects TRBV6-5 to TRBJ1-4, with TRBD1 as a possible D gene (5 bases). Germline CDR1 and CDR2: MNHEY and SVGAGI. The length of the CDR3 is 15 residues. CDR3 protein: CAGSPKGIANEELFF. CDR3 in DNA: TGTGCCGGCAGCCCGAAGGGGATTGCTAATGAAGAACTGTTTTTT.

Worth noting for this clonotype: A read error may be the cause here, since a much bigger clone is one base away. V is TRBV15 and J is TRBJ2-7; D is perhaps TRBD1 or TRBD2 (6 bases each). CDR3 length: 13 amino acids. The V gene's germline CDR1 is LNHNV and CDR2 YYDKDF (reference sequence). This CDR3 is CTTSKGGNYEQYF. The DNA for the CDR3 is TGTACCACCAGCAAGGGGGGCAACTACGAGCAGTACTTC.

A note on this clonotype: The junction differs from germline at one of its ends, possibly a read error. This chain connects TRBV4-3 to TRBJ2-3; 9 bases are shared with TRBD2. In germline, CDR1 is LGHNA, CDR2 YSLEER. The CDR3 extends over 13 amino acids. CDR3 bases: TGCGCCAGCGCGGGGGGGACTGCAGATACGCACTATTTT. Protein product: CASAGGTADTHYF.

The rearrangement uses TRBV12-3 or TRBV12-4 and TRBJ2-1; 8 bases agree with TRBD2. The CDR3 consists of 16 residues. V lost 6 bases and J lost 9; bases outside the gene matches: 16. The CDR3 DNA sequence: TGTGCCAGCAGCCGAACCCGGGGGGGCAAGTTGGGTGAGCAGTTCTTC. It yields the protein CASSRTRGGKLGEQFF.

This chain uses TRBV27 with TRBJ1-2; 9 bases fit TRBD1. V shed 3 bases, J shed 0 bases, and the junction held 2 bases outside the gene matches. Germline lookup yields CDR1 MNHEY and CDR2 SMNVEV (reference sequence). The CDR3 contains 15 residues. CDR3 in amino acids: CASSFRQGANYGYTF. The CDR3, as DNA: TGTGCCAGCAGTTTTCGACAGGGGGCTAACTATGGCTACACCTTC.

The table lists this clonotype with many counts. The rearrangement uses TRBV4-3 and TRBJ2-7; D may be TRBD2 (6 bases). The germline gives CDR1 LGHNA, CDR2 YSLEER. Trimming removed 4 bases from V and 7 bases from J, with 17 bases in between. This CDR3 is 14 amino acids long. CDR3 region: CASSRSPGVREQYF. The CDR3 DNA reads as TGCGCCAGCAGCCGCTCTCCGGGAGTACGGGAGCAGTACTTC.